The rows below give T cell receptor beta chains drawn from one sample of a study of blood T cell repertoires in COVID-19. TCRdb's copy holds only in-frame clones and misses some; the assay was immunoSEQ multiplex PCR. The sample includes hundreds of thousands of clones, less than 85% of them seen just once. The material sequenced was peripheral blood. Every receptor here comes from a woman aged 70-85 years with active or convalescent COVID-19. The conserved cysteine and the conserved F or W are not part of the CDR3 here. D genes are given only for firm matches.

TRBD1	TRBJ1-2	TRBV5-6	ASSRDRVNYGYT
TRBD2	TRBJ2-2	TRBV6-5	ASTRTRPTGELF
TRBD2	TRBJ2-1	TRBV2	ASSINLAGQGEQF
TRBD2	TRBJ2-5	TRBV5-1	ASSLETSGEETQY
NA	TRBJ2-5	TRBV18	ASSNTGTQETQY
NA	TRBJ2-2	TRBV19	ASSILALPNTGELF
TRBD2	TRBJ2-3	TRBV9	ASSLIAGSHTQY
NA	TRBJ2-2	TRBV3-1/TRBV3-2	ASSQGAGFTGELF
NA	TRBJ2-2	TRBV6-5	ASSYQPLNTGELF
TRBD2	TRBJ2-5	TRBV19	ASSIDVAGGPRGGYQYQETQY
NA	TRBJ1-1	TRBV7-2	ASSPTGALPLNTEAF
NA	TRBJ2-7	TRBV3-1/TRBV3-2	ASSHIPGVPSYEQY
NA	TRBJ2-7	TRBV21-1	ASSKGGTGGERQY
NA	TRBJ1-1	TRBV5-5	ASSPWYRANTEAF
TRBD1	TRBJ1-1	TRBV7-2	ASSIQGRNTEAF
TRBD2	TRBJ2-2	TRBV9	ASSVVGGYGELF
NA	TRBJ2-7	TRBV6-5	ATGVAGVNYEQY
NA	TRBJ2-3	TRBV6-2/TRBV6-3	ASSYSTANTDTQY
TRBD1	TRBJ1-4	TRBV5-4	ASSPGQGLSNEKLF
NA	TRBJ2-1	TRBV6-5	ASSYSLQPTYNEQF
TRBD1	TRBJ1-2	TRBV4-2	ASSQGKGANYGYT
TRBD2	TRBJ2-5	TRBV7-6	ASSLVASGSLLETQY
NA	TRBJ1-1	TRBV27	ASRSPAGSTEAF
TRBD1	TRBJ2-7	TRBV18	ASSPRQGSYEQY
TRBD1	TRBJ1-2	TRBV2	ASRDRGSSGYT
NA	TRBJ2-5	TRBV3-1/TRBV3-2	ASSQWPGHEETQY
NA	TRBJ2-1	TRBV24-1	ATTLNNEQF
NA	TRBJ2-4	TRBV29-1	SVEGQYGGIQY
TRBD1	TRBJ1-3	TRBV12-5	ASGLDRVENTIY
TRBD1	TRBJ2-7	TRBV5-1	ASSFGQGDEQY
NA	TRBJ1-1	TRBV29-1	SVDSTSNTEAF
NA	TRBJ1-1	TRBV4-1	ASSQWEGDTEAF
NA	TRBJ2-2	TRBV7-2	ASSLDTRGTGELF
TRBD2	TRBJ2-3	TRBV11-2	ASSLTPSGPTDTQY
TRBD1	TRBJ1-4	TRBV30	AWSPLTGVEKLF
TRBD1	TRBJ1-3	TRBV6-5	ASSHSGTAGNTIY